What follows are 29 T cell receptor beta chains derived from one specimen sequenced in a study of early T cells in non-severe SARS-CoV-2 infection (dated by TCRdb to the early 2020s). The library was prepared using 5' RACE. For sequencing, a NextSeq 500 was employed. TCRdb redid the processing of the public reads, applying fastp at Q25 and MiXCR, and retained in-frame beta chains. Entries are consolidated by CDR3 protein sequence, retaining the most common genes and DNA. Within this sample are tens of thousands of distinct CDR3 sequences, with roughly an eighth of them counted one time only. The ten largest clones take up about 1.7% of the sample. Sequencing used whole blood. Receptors were obtained from an adult who was a healthcare worker with PCR-confirmed SARS-CoV-2 infection or an uninfected control (not recorded which).

This clonotype was recorded a few times. The chain carries TRBV29-1 and TRBJ1-1, with 10 bases aligning to TRBD1. The V segment lost 6 bases and the J segment 0 bases; nucleotides outside the gene matches: 4. The CDR3 covers 14 residues. Germline CDR1 reads SQVTM; CDR2 reads ANQGSEA. The CDR3 spells CSVRTGGMNTEAFF. The CDR3 bases are TGCAGCGTCCGGACAGGGGGTATGAACACTGAAGCTTTCTTT. Together with reference TRBV29-1 and TRBJ1-1, the CDR3 gives the full variable domain: SAVISQKPSRDICQRGTSLTIQCQVDSQVTMMFWYRQQPGQSLTLIATANQGSEATYESGFVIDKFPISRPNLTFSTLTVSNMSPEDSSIYLCSVRTGGMNTEAFFGQGTRLTVV.

The table lists this clonotype with many counts. The chain links TRBV12-3 or TRBV12-4 to TRBJ2-7, with TRBD1 matching 9 bases. With V trimmed by 5 bases and J by 7 bases, 9 bases remained unmatched. The CDR3 extends over 14 amino acids. CDR3 sequence reads: CASSPPWTGEEQYF. The DNA of the CDR3 is TGTGCCAGCAGTCCGCCTTGGACAGGGGAAGAGCAGTACTTC.

The table lists this clonotype with many counts. The chain employs TRBV6-6 and TRBJ2-2; tentatively, D is TRBD1 (5 bases). Germline CDR1 and CDR2: MNHNY and SVGAGI (reference sequence). The CDR3 is made up of 15 amino acids. V gave up 0 bases and J gave up 5 bases, with 10 bases separating them. The CDR3 sequence is CASSYSDKRTGELFF. The CDR3, as DNA: TGTGCCAGCAGTTACTCGGACAAAAGGACCGGGGAGCTGTTTTTT.

This clonotype was observed at least ten times. The V and J genes are TRBV7-2 and TRBJ2-5; D may be TRBD2 (5 bases). The CDR3 is 13 residues long. The germline gives CDR1 SGHTA, CDR2 FQGNSA. V lost 5 bases to trimming and J lost 5 bases, with 12 bases between them. CDR3: CASSPSWRETQYF. For the CDR3, the DNA is TGTGCCAGCAGCCCCTCCTGGAGGGAGACCCAGTACTTC. The variable domain in full, completed from reference TRBV7-2 and TRBJ2-5, reads GAGVSQSPSNKVTEKGKDVELRCDPISGHTALYWYRQSLGQGLEFLIYFQGNSAPDKSGLPSDRFSAERTGGSVSTLTIQRTQQEDSAVYLCASSPSWRETQYFGPGTRLLVL.

CDR3 loop: CASSQDRAILKETQYF. The CDR3 DNA is TGTGCCAGCAGCCAAGACCGGGCGATCTTGAAAGAGACCCAGTACTTC. The rearrangement uses TRBV3-1 and TRBJ2-5; D is unresolved. Per germline, CDR1 LGHDT and CDR2 YNNKEL (reference sequence). V lost 0 bases and J 3 bases, leaving 14 bases between the germline ends. CDR3 length: 16 amino acids.

The V gene is TRBV6-5, the J gene TRBJ2-6; D is possibly TRBD1 (8 bases). The CDR3 contains 17 residues. Germline V CDR1 and CDR2: MNHEY, SVGAGI. Trimming stripped 10 bases from V and 1 base from J, with 20 bases between. CDR3 sequence reads: CATSRQGRASGANVLTF. The DNA for the CDR3 is TGTGCCACCTCTCGACAGGGGAGGGCATCTGGGGCCAACGTCCTGACTTTC.

This clonotype has a handful of counts. The V call is TRBV20-1, the J call TRBJ1-1, with TRBD1 as a possible D gene (6 bases). The CDR3 contains 11 residues. Germline V lookup: CDR1 DFQATT, CDR2 SNEGSKA (reference sequence). V shed 6 bases and J shed 7 bases, with 12 bases lying between them. Written as DNA, the CDR3 is TGCAGTGCACCCGGGACATTTGAAGCTTTCTTT. Amino acid sequence: CSAPGTFEAFF.

This clonotype was counted between two and nine times. The rearrangement uses TRBV10-3 and TRBJ2-7; D gene unclear. Germline V gene sequence: CDR1 ENHRY, CDR2 SYGVKD. V was trimmed by 0 bases and J by 6 bases, leaving 6 bases between them. The length of the CDR3 is 12 residues. CDR3 protein: CAISESSREQYF. The CDR3 bases are TGTGCCATCAGTGAGTCGTCCCGCGAGCAGTACTTC.

The chain uses TRBV6-4 and TRBJ2-1; D may match TRBD1 or TRBD2 (5 bases each). The CDR3 has 16 amino acids. V was clipped by 0 bases and J by 6 bases, with 15 bases between them. CDR1 is MRHNA and CDR2 is SNTAGT in the germline V gene. CDR3 nucleotides: TGTGCCAGCAGTGACTCCGCCCGGGACCCAATCAATGAGCAGTTCTTC. Residues: CASSDSARDPINEQFF.

Written as DNA, the CDR3 is TGTGCCAGCAGGCAGCGGGGGGCCACAGATACGCAGTATTTT. This gives the protein CASRQRGATDTQYF. The chain has TRBV11-2 and TRBJ2-3; 9 bases line up with TRBD2. Germline values: CDR1 SGHAT, CDR2 FQNNGV. Trimming removed 6 bases from V and 2 bases from J; junction bases left unmatched: 3. The CDR3 has 14 amino acids.

This clonotype occurred a few times. The chain couples TRBV6-6 to TRBJ2-2, with a possible D match to TRBD1 (6 bases). CDR1 and CDR2 (germline): MNHNY, SVGAGI (reference sequence). This CDR3 region has 17 residues. The ends were cut back, 0 bases at V and 5 bases at J, with 16 bases in the middle. CDR3 protein: CASSYSRPNTGTGELFF. In DNA, the CDR3 is TGTGCCAGCAGTTACTCGAGGCCCAACACAGGGACCGGGGAGCTGTTTTTT.

This rearrangement joins TRBV20-1 to TRBJ1-2, with no clear D. From germline, CDR1 is DFQATT and CDR2 SNEGSKA (reference sequence). Deletions cut 3 bases from V and 4 bases from J, with 12 bases between. This CDR3 is 13 amino acids long. CDR3 nucleotide sequence: TGCAGTGCTAGGGCACAGAGAAGCTATGGCTACACCTTC. This gives the protein CSARAQRSYGYTF.

This clonotype was counted many times. This chain connects TRBV4-2 to TRBJ2-7; TRBD2 agrees at 8 bases. Per germline, CDR1 LGHNA and CDR2 YNFKEQ. The V gene end was trimmed by 1 base and the J gene end by 1 base; junction bases not matched to a gene: 3. The CDR3 totals 15 residues. The CDR3 sequence is CASSQAGGLSYEQYF. In DNA, the CDR3 is TGTGCCAGCAGCCAAGCGGGGGGGCTTTCCTACGAGCAGTACTTC.

The table lists this clonotype with many counts. This chain joins TRBV7-9 and TRBJ1-1, with D maybe TRBD1 (6 bases). This CDR3 has 15 residues. V was shortened by 5 bases and J by 0 bases, with 13 bases between the two germline ends. Germline CDR1 SEHNR, CDR2 FQNEAQ (reference sequence). For the CDR3, the DNA is TGTGCCAGCAGCCCGTGGGGGGCCATGAACACTGAAGCTTTCTTT. This translates into CASSPWGAMNTEAFF. Using reference TRBV7-9 and TRBJ1-1 for the parts outside the CDR3, the full variable domain is DTGVSQNPRHKITKRGQNVTFRCDPISEHNRLYWYRQTLGQGPEFLTYFQNEAQLEKSRLLSDRFSAERPKGSFSTLEIQRTEQGDSAMYLCASSPWGAMNTEAFFGQGTRLTVV.

V is TRBV10-3 and J is TRBJ2-7; 7 nucleotides align to TRBD1. Germline V CDR1 and CDR2: ENHRY, SYGVKD. The ends lost 2 bases at V and 4 bases at J; junction bases unmatched: 2. CDR3 length: 13 amino acids. CDR3 region: CAISEGTVYEQYF. CDR3 nucleotides: TGTGCCATCAGTGAGGGGACAGTGTACGAGCAGTACTTC.

This clonotype has ten or more counts. V and J are TRBV20-1 and TRBJ2-3, with TRBD2 matching 9 bases. The CDR3 has 14 amino acids. In germline, CDR1 is DFQATT, CDR2 SNEGSKA (reference sequence). Unmatched junction bases numbered 3, after V lost 3 bases and J lost 2 bases. The CDR3 nucleotides read TGCAGTGCTAGGTCTAGCGGGGACACAGATACGCAGTATTTT. Its translation: CSARSSGDTDTQYF.

The chain has TRBV29-1 and TRBJ1-5, with TRBD1 matching over 9 bases. Looked up from germline, CDR1 is SQVTM and CDR2 is ANQGSEA. The CDR3 consists of 13 residues. V lost 4 bases and J lost 2; bases outside the gene matches: 0. DNA for the CDR3: TGCAGCGTTGGGACAGGGGGCAATCAGCCCCAGCATTTT. This encodes CSVGTGGNQPQHF.

This clonotype has only a few counts. This chain links TRBV6-6 with TRBJ2-7; 9 bases align to TRBD1. J gave up 1 base and V 10 bases, and 11 bases lay outside the gene matches. Looked up from germline, CDR1 is MNHNY and CDR2 is SVGAGI (reference sequence). The CDR3 totals 15 residues. The CDR3 protein is CATFFTGGNSYEQYF. DNA of the CDR3: TGTGCCACCTTTTTTACAGGGGGCAATTCCTACGAGCAGTACTTC.

With regard to this clonotype: A read error is possible here, since a much larger clone lies one base away. The V call is TRBV7-2, the J call TRBJ2-7; 9 bases are a match to TRBD1. Germline values: CDR1 SGHTA, CDR2 FQGNSA. This CDR3 spans 16 amino acids. The V and J ends lost 3 bases and 5 bases, in that order; junction bases with no gene match: 11. The CDR3 nucleotides read TGTGCCAGCAGCTTTTTAGGGTTCAGGGACAGGGACGAGCAGTACTTC. Its protein is CASSFLGFRDRDEQYF.

The chain combines TRBV7-2 with TRBJ2-7, with TRBD2 matching over 8 bases. Per the germline V gene, CDR1 is SGHTA and CDR2 is FQGNSA. CDR3 length: 15 amino acids. Germline trimming cut 5 bases from V and 2 bases from J; bases unmatched to any gene: 8. The CDR3 protein is CASSPAAGGTYEQYF. CDR3 DNA sequence: TGTGCCAGCAGCCCCGCCGCGGGGGGTACCTACGAGCAGTACTTC. Using reference TRBV7-2 and TRBJ2-7 for the parts outside the CDR3, the full variable domain is GAGVSQSPSNKVTEKGKDVELRCDPISGHTALYWYRQSLGQGLEFLIYFQGNSAPDKSGLPSDRFSAERTGGSVSTLTIQRTQQEDSAVYLCASSPAAGGTYEQYFGPGTRLTVT.

The J gene is TRBJ2-3, the V gene TRBV7-9; a possible D gene is TRBD1 (5 bases). Trimming took off 5 bases at V and 0 bases at J, with 12 bases between the two ends. In germline, CDR1 is SEHNR, CDR2 FQNEAQ (reference sequence). This CDR3 is built from 15 residues. CDR3 residues: CASSPRVPSTDTQYF. CDR3 DNA: TGTGCCAGCAGCCCCAGGGTTCCTAGCACAGATACGCAGTATTTT.

This clonotype has ten or more counts. The rearrangement links TRBV6-6 to TRBJ2-3; 12 bases align to TRBD2. V lost 6 bases, J lost 0 bases, and 4 bases stayed unmatched. Germline V gene sequence: CDR1 MNHNY, CDR2 SVGAGI (reference sequence). The CDR3 runs to 16 residues. Written as DNA, the CDR3 is TGTGCCAGCAGCCGACTAGCGGGGGCTAGCACAGATACGCAGTATTTT. Its translation: CASSRLAGASTDTQYF.

The chain recombines TRBV6-2 or TRBV6-3 with TRBJ2-1; D tentatively fits TRBD1 or TRBD2 (5 bases each). V dropped 0 bases and J dropped 10 bases, with 16 bases sitting between them. CDR1 is MNHEY and CDR2 is SVGEGT in the germline V gene. This CDR3 comprises 15 residues. Here the CDR3 reads CASSYSPRSEGEQFF. CDR3 in DNA: TGTGCCAGCAGTTACTCACCCCGGTCCGAGGGGGAGCAGTTCTTC.

This clonotype was seen a handful of times. The chain combines TRBV3-1 with TRBJ2-1; the D is unclear. The V end was cut by 2 bases, the J end by 9 bases, with 17 bases between. CDR3 length equals 15 residues. Germline CDR1 is LGHDT and CDR2 is YNNKEL (reference sequence). The CDR3, as DNA: TGTGCCAGCAGCCAACCGGGCCTAGAGGTGGTTGAGCAGTTCTTC. This codes for CASSQPGLEVVEQFF.

V usage is TRBV6-5 and J usage is TRBJ2-5; 10 bases fit TRBD2. The CDR3 has 14 amino acids. The V gene end was trimmed by 8 bases and the J gene end by 1 base; junction bases not matched to a gene: 4. Germline CDR1 reads MNHEY; CDR2 reads SVGAGI. DNA for the CDR3: TGTGCCAGCGCGGAGCGGGGGGGCCAAGAGACCCAGTACTTC. Translating it yields CASAERGGQETQYF.

The gene calls are TRBV6-5 and TRBJ2-7; D might be TRBD1 (6 bases). The CDR3 runs 11 residues. V was pared by 7 bases and J by 7 bases, with 11 bases between. Germline V gene lookup returns CDR1 MNHEY and CDR2 SVGAGI. The CDR3 reads CASTKGGEQYF. CDR3 nucleotides: TGTGCCAGCACGAAAGGGGGAGAGCAGTACTTC.

This clonotype was observed a handful of times. The chain uses TRBV3-1 and TRBJ2-5; D may be TRBD2 (5 bases). CDR3 length equals 14 residues. Germline loops: CDR1 LGHDT, CDR2 YNNKEL (reference sequence). The V gene lost 6 bases and the J gene lost 5 bases, with 16 bases spanning the gap. The CDR3 coding sequence is TGTGCCAGCAGGGTGGACCTCCCGGGGGAGACCCAGTACTTC. Its translation: CASRVDLPGETQYF.

This clonotype turned up a few times. The gene calls are TRBV12-3 or TRBV12-4 and TRBJ1-3; TRBD1 matches at 12 bases. J lost 3 bases, V lost 5 bases, and 8 bases had no gene match. CDR3 size: 17 residues. In DNA form, the CDR3 reads TGTGCCAGCAGTCGGCGGGACAGGGGGCGGTTTGGAAACACCATATATTTT. It codes for CASSRRDRGRFGNTIYF.

V and J are TRBV27 and TRBJ2-6; a possible D gene is TRBD1 (6 bases). Germline CDR1 is MNHEY and CDR2 is SMNVEV (reference sequence). Trimming took off 6 bases at V and 0 bases at J, with 15 bases between the two ends. The CDR3 consists of 17 residues. CDR3 DNA: TGTGCCAGCAGCAAGACAGGTTTTAGCTCTGGGGCCAACGTCCTGACTTTC. Translating gives CASSKTGFSSGANVLTF.